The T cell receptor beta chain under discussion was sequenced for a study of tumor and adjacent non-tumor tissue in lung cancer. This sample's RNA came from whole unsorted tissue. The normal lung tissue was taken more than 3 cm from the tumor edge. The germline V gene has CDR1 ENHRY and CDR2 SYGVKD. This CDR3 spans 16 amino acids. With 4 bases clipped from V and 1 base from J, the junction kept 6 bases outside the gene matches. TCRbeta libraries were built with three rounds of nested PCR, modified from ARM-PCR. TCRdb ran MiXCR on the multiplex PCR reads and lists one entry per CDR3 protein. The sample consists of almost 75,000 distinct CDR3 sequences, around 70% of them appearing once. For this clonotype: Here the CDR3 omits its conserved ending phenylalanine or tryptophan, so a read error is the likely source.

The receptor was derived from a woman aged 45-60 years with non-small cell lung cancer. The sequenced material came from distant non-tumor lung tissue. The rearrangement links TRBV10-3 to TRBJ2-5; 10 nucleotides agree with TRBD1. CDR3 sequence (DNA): TGTGCCATCAGTGTCGGACAGGGGGGAACCCAAGAGACCCAGTACTTA. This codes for CAISVGQGGTQETQYL.